A single sample gave rise to the 12 T cell receptor beta chains below, sequenced in a study of CD8 T cells in ankylosing spondylitis (TCRdb year 2017). Here is what the overall study found, with its caveats: Blood from ankylosing spondylitis patients appeared to be characterized by a TCR beta motif made up of several highly homologous amino acid variants.

The antigens for these receptors are not known. Libraries were built with 5' RACE. The listed sequencing device is Illumina HiSeq 2500. TCRdb redid the processing of the public reads, applying fastp at Q25 and MiXCR, and retained in-frame beta chains. CDR3 protein sequences are deduplicated, and each keeps its most common genes and DNA. The sample includes more than 400,000 distinct CDR3 sequences, with approximately 5.3% observed a single time. The ten top clones hold 3.5% of the sample. The sequencing input was blood, either unsorted or a sorted T cell fraction (not recorded which). All receptors derive from a male donor with ankylosing spondylitis.

A few counts support this clonotype. The chain is built from TRBV11-2 and TRBJ2-7, with D possibly being TRBD2 (7 bases). Germline CDR1 is SGHAT and CDR2 is FQNNGV. Trimming cost V 5 bases and J 2 bases, with 19 bases left between them. There are 16 residues in the CDR3. CDR3 nucleotide sequence: TGTGCCAGCAGCACATGGAAGGGGGGGGACGCCTACGAGCAGTACTTC. Amino acid sequence: CASSTWKGGDAYEQYF.

The rearrangement joins TRBV30 to TRBJ1-1, with D hard to call. The CDR3 covers 15 residues. Trimming took off 8 bases at V and 4 bases at J, with 23 bases between the two ends. Germline lookup yields CDR1 GTSNPN and CDR2 SVGIG (reference sequence). CDR3 DNA: TGTGCCCAAACCAAAATGACGGTCAAGGGCACTGAAGCTTTCTTT. This gives the protein CAQTKMTVKGTEAFF.

This clonotype was recorded many times. J is TRBJ1-2 and V is TRBV6-1, with TRBD1 matching 8 bases. There are 13 residues in the CDR3. The V gene's germline CDR1 is MNHNS and CDR2 SASEGT. J lost 7 bases, V lost 6 bases, and 7 bases had no gene match. The DNA for the CDR3 is TGTGCCAGCAGCTCACAGGGGGTTGGTGGCTACACCTTC. It is translated as CASSSQGVGGYTF.

At least ten counts were recorded for this clonotype. The rearrangement uses TRBV10-3 and TRBJ2-3; no clear D. V lost 4 bases to trimming and J lost 0 bases, with 8 bases between them. CDR3 length equals 14 residues. Germline V lookup: CDR1 ENHRY, CDR2 SYGVKD. The CDR3 reads CAISVLGSTDTQYF. As DNA, the CDR3 is TGTGCCATCAGTGTTCTCGGTAGCACAGATACGCAGTATTTT.

In its sample, this clonotype was seen many times. The chain couples TRBV12-3 or TRBV12-4 to TRBJ2-2, with 8 bases matching TRBD1. The J segment lost 5 bases and the V segment lost 4 bases, leaving 3 bases of the junction unmatched. This CDR3 has 14 amino acids. The CDR3 loop reads CASSYRGRTGELFF. In DNA form, the CDR3 reads TGTGCCAGCAGTTACAGGGGGAGGACCGGGGAGCTGTTTTTT.

This clonotype was observed a few times. The J gene is TRBJ2-1, the V gene TRBV20-1; 8 bases align to TRBD2. Germline CDR1 and CDR2: DFQATT and SNEGSKA (reference sequence). Trimming cost V 7 bases and J 3 bases; bases outside gene matches: 14. This CDR3 spans 16 amino acids. The CDR3 loop is CSVSSLAGSVYNEQFF. DNA for the CDR3: TGCAGTGTTAGTTCCTTAGCGGGGTCGGTCTACAATGAGCAGTTCTTC.

This clonotype came up many times. The J gene is TRBJ1-6, the V gene TRBV12-3 or TRBV12-4; no clear D. V lost 0 bases and J lost 9, with 6 bases in between. The CDR3 is 13 amino acids. CDR3 loop: CASSLARSSPLHF. Written as DNA, the CDR3 is TGTGCCAGCAGTTTAGCGCGGAGTTCACCCCTCCACTTT.

This clonotype was detected many times. The chain uses TRBV11-1 and TRBJ1-2; D ambiguous. The germline V gene encodes CDR1 SGHAT and CDR2 FQDESV (reference sequence). This CDR3 region has 13 residues. V was pared by 6 bases and J by 8 bases, with 16 bases between. As DNA, the CDR3 is TGTGCCAGCAGTCACGTTTTGGGGTCCGGCTACACCTTC. This sequence encodes CASSHVLGSGYTF.

This clonotype came up many times. The V and J genes are TRBV20-1 and TRBJ2-7; D is uncertain. Per the germline V gene, CDR1 is DFQATT and CDR2 is SNEGSKA (reference sequence). Between the trimmed V and J ends, which lost 0 bases and 0 bases, there was a span of 6 bases. This CDR3 has 13 amino acids. In DNA, the CDR3 is TGCAGTGCTAGAGAGGGTACCTCCTACGAGCAGTACTTC. Amino acids: CSAREGTSYEQYF.

This clonotype was seen ten or more times. The chain carries TRBV9 and TRBJ1-4; perhaps TRBD1 as D (5 bases). CDR3 length: 14 amino acids. V dropped 3 bases and J dropped 8 bases, with 14 bases sitting between them. Germline V gene sequence: CDR1 SGDLS, CDR2 YYNGEE. For the CDR3, the DNA is TGTGCCAGCAGCGCCGAAAGGGAGGGGGAAAAACTGTTTTTT. Translating it yields CASSAEREGEKLFF.

This clonotype was recorded at least ten times. The chain joins TRBV29-1 to TRBJ2-1; D is unresolved. The CDR3 is 14 amino acids. Trimming took 2 bases from V and 0 from J, leaving 8 bases between them. Germline lookup yields CDR1 SQVTM and CDR2 ANQGSEA. This chain's CDR3 is CSVEWASSYNEQFF. The CDR3, as DNA: TGCAGCGTTGAATGGGCGAGCTCCTACAATGAGCAGTTCTTC.

This clonotype was seen ten or more times. The chain recombines TRBV20-1 with TRBJ1-1, with D tentatively TRBD1 (5 bases). This CDR3 spans 14 amino acids. Trimming stripped 3 bases from V and 4 bases from J, with 15 bases between. In germline, CDR1 is DFQATT, CDR2 SNEGSKA (reference sequence). The CDR3 region is CSARVRGGSTEAFF. In DNA, the CDR3 is TGCAGTGCTAGGGTACGGGGCGGGAGCACTGAAGCTTTCTTT.